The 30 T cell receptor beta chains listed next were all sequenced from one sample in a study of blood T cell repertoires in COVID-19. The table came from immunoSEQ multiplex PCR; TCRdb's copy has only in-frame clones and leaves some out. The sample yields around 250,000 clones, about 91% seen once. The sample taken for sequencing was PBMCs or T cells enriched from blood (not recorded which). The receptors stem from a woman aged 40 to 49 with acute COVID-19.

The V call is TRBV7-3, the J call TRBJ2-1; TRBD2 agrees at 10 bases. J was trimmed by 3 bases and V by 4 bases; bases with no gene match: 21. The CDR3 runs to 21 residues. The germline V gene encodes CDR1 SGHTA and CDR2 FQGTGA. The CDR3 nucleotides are TGTGCCAGCAGCTCCGGCCAAACCGCGCTAGCGGGAGTTCATCGCTACAATGAGCAGTTCTTC. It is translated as CASSSGQTALAGVHRYNEQFF.

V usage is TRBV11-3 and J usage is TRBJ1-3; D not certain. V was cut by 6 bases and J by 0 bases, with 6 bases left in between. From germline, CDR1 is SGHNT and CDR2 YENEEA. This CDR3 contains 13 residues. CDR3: CASSFSSGNTIYF. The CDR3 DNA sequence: TGTGCCAGCAGTTTCAGCTCTGGAAACACCATATATTTT.

The CDR3, as DNA: TGTGCCAGCAGTTTTTCGGGCACTGAAGCTTTCTTT. Its translation: CASSFSGTEAFF. V is TRBV28 and J is TRBJ1-1; D is ambiguous. V was clipped by 3 bases and J by 4 bases, with 6 bases between them. Germline-derived CDR1 and CDR2 are MDHEN and SYDVKM. The CDR3 covers 12 residues.

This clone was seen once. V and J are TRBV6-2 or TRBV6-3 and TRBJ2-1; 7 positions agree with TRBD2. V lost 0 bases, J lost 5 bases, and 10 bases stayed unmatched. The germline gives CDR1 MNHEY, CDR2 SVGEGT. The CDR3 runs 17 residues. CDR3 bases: TGTGCCAGCAGTTACTCCTATTACGCGGGAGCGAACAATGAGCAGTTCTTC. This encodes CASSYSYYAGANNEQFF.

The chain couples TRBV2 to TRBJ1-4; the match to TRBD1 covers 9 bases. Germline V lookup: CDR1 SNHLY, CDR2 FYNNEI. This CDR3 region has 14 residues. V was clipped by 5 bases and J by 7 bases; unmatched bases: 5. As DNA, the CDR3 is TGTGCCAGCAGTTCCGGGACAGGGCGTGAAAAACTGTTTTTT. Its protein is CASSSGTGREKLFF.

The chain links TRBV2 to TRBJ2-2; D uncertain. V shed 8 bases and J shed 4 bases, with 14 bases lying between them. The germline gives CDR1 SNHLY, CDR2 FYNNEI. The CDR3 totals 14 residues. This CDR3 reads CASGFKRTTGELFF. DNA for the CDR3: TGTGCCAGCGGTTTTAAGAGAACCACCGGGGAGCTGTTTTTT.

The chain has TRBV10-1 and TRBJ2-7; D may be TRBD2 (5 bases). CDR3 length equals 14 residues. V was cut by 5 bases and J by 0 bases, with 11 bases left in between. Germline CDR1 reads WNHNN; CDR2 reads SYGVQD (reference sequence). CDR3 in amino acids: CASSYRGYSYEQYV. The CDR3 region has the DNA TGCGCCAGCAGTTACCGGGGATACTCCTACGAGCAGTACGTC.

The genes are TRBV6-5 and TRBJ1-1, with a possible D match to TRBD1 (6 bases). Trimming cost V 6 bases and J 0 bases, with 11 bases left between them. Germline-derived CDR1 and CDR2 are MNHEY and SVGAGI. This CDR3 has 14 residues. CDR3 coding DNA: TGTGCCAGCAGACCCGGACAGATGAACACTGAAGCTTTCTTT. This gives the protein CASRPGQMNTEAFF.

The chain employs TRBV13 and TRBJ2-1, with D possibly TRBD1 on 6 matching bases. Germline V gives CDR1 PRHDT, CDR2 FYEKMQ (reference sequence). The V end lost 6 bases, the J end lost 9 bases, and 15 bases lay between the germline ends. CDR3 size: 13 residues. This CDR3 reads CASRSLGAGEQFF. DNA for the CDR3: TGTGCCAGCAGATCTTTGGGGGCAGGTGAGCAGTTCTTC.

The CDR3 DNA is TGTGCCAGCTCACCAAAGGGACTAGGAACTCAGTTCTTC. This sequence encodes CASSPKGLGTQFF. This chain links TRBV18 with TRBJ2-1; 8 nucleotides match TRBD2. The J segment lost 13 bases and the V segment lost 2 bases, leaving 7 bases of the junction unmatched. The CDR3 length is 13 residues. Germline CDR1 and CDR2: KGHSH and LQKENI.

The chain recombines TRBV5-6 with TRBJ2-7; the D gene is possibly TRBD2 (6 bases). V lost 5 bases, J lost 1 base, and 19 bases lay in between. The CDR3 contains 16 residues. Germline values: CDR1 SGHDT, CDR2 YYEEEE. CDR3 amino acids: CASRDPGEELSYEQYV. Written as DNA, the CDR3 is TGTGCCAGCAGGGACCCTGGGGAGGAGCTGTCCTACGAGCAGTACGTC.

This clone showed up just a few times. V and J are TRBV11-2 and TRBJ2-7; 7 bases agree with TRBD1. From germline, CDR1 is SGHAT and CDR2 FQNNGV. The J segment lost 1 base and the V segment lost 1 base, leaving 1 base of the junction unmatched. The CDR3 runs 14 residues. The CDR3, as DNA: TGTGCCAGCAGCTTAGTGGGACAGTCCTACGAGCAGTACGTC. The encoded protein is CASSLVGQSYEQYV.

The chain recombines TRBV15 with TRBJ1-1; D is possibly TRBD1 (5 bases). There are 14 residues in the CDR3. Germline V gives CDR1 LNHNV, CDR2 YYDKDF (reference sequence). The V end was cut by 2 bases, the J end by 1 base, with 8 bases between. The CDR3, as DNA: TGTGCCACCAGCAGAAAAACAGGGAACACTGAAGCTTTCTTT. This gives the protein CATSRKTGNTEAFF.

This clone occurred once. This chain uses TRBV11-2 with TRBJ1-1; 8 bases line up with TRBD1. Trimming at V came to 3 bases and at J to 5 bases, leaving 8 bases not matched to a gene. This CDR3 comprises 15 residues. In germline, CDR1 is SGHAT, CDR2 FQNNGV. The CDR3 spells CASSFFTGGRTEAFF. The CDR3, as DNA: TGTGCCAGCAGCTTCTTCACAGGGGGAAGGACTGAAGCTTTCTTT.

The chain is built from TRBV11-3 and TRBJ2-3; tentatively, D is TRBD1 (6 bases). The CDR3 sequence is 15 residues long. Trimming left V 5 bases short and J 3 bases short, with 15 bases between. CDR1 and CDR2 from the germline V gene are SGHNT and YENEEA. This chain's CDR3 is CASSLQGESTDTQYF. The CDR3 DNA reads TGTGCCAGCAGCCTACAGGGTGAGAGTACAGATACGCAGTATTTT.

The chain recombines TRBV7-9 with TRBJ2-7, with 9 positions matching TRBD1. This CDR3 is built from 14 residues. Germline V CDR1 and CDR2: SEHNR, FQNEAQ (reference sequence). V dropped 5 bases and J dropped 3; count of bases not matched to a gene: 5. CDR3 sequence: CASSPGQGFYEQYV. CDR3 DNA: TGTGCCAGCAGCCCGGGACAGGGTTTCTACGAGCAGTACGTC.

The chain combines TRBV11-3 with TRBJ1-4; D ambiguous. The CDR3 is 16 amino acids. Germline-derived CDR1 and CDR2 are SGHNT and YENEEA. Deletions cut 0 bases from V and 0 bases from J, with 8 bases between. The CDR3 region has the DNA TGTGCCAGCAGCTTAGATCGGGAAGCAACTAATGAAAAACTGTTTTTT. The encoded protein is CASSLDREATNEKLFF.

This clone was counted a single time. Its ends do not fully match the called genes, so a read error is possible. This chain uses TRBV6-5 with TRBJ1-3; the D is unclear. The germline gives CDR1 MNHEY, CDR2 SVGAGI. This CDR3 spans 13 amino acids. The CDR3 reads CAGSYYSGNTIYF. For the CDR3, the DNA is TGTGCCGGCAGTTACTACAGTGGAAACACCATATATTTT.

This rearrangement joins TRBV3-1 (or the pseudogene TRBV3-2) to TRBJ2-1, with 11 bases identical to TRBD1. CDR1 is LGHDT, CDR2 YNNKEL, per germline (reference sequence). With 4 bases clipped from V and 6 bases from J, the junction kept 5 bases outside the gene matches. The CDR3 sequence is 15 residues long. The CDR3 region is CASSRGQGASNEQFF. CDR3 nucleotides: TGTGCCAGCAGCCGAGGACAGGGGGCGTCCAATGAGCAGTTCTTC.

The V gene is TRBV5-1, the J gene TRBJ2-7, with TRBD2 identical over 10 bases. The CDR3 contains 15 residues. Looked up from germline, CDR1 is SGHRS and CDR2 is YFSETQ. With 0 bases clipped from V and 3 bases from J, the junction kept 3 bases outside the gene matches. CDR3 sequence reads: CASSLALAGVYEQYF. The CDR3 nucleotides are TGCGCCAGCAGCTTGGCTCTAGCGGGAGTCTACGAGCAGTACTTC.

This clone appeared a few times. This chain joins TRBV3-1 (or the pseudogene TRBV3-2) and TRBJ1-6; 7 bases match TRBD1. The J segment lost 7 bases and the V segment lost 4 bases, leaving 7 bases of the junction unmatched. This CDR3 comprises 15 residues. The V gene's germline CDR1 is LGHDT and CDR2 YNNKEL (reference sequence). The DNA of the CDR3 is TGTGCCAGCAGCCGCTCCGGGACAGAAAATTCACCCCTCCACTTT. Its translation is CASSRSGTENSPLHF.

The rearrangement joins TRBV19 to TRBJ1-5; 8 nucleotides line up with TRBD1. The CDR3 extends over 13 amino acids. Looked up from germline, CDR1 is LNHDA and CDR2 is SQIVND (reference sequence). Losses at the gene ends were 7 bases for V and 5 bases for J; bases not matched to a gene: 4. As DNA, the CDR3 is TGTGCCAGTACCCAACAGGGGGATCAGCCCCAGCATTTT. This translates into CASTQQGDQPQHF. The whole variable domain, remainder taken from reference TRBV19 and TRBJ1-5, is DGGITQSPKYLFRKEGQNVTLSCEQNLNHDAMYWYRQDPGQGLRLIYYSQIVNDFQKGDIAEGYSVSREKKESFPLTVTSAQKNPTAFYLCASTQQGDQPQHFGDGTRLSIL.

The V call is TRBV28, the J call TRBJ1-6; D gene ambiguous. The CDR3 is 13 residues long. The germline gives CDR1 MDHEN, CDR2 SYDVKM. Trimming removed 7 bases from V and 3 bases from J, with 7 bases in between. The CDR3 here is CASMRIYNSPLHF. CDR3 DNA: TGTGCCAGCATGCGGATCTATAATTCACCCCTCCACTTT.

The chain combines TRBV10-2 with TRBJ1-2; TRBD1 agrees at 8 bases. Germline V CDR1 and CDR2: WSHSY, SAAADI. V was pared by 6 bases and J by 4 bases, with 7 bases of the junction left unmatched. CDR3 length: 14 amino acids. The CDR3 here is CASRDREASYGYTF. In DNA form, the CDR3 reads TGCGCCAGCAGGGACAGGGAGGCCAGCTATGGCTACACCTTC.

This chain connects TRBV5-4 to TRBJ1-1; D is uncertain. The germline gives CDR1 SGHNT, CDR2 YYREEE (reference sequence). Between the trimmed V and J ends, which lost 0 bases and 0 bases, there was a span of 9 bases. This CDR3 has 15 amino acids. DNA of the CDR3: TGTGCCAGCAGCTTGGGAGGGTTAATGAACACTGAAGCTTTCTTT. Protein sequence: CASSLGGLMNTEAFF.

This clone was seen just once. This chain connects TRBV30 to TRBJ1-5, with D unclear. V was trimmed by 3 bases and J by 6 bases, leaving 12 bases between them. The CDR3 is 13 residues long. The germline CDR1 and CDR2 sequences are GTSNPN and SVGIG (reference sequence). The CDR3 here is CAWSATEGQPQHF. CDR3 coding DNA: TGTGCCTGGAGCGCGACCGAGGGTCAGCCCCAGCATTTT.

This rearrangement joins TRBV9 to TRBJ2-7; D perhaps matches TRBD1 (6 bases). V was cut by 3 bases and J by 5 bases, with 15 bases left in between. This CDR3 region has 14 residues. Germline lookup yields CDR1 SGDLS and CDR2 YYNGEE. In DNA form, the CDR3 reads TGTGCCAGCAGCGGCTCACAGGGATTAAACGAGCAGTACTTC. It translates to CASSGSQGLNEQYF.

CDR3 DNA sequence: TGTGCCAGCAGAGGTACAGGGGGCAGCAATCAGCCCCAGCATTTT. It is translated as CASRGTGGSNQPQHF. The chain has TRBV2 and TRBJ1-5; the match to TRBD1 covers 9 bases. CDR3 length: 15 amino acids. The ends lost 6 bases at V and 1 base at J; junction bases unmatched: 4. Germline V gene sequence: CDR1 SNHLY, CDR2 FYNNEI.

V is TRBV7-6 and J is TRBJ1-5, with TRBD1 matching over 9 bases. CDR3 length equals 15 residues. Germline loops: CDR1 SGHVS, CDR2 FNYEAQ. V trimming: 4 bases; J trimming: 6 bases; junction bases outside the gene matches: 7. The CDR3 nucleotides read TGTGCCAGCAGCTCAGGACAGGGGCAACGTCAGCCCCAGCATTTT. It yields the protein CASSSGQGQRQPQHF.

The chain's CDR3 is CASSLAEGGQPQHF. DNA of the CDR3: TGTGCCAGCAGCTTAGCCGAGGGCGGTCAGCCCCAGCATTTT. The genes are TRBV7-9 and TRBJ1-5; D gene ambiguous. The CDR3 loop spans 14 amino acids. V lost 0 bases, J lost 6 bases, and 9 bases lay in between. Germline V gives CDR1 SEHNR, CDR2 FQNEAQ (reference sequence). Combining the CDR3 with reference TRBV7-9 and TRBJ1-5 gives the whole variable domain DTGVSQNPRHKITKRGQNVTFRCDPISEHNRLYWYRQTLGQGPEFLTYFQNEAQLEKSRLLSDRFSAERPKGSFSTLEIQRTEQGDSAMYLCASSLAEGGQPQHFGDGTRLSIL.